The 19 T cell receptor beta chains presented below share a single source sample, sequenced in a study of blood T cells in healthy people across ages (dated by TCRdb to the mid-2010s). The library was made by 5' RACE. The data were produced on an Illumina HiSeq 2500. A second PCR of roughly 6 to 12 cycles was run with a J-beta primer mix and a sample-barcoded 5' primer. TCRdb took the public reads, trimmed them with fastp at Q25, ran MiXCR for clone calling and kept in-frame beta chains. Rows merge per CDR3 protein into single entries with the most common DNA and genes. This sample holds 1.5 million to 2 million distinct CDR3 sequences; approximately 28% were observed only once. The ten largest make up about 7.7% of the sample. Specimen: blood. Receptors were obtained from a woman younger than 45 in good health.

A few counts support this clonotype. The chain is built from TRBV7-2 and TRBJ2-7; D might be TRBD1 or TRBD2, each matching 5 bases. V dropped 2 bases and J dropped 1 base, with 24 bases sitting between them. The CDR3 sequence is 19 residues long. CDR1 SGHTA and CDR2 FQGNSA come from the germline V gene. Here the CDR3 reads CASSLYTRIQRGISYEQYF. CDR3 bases: TGTGCCAGCAGCTTATATACCCGGATCCAGAGGGGTATTTCCTACGAGCAGTACTTC.

Ten or more counts support this clonotype. The J gene is TRBJ2-1, the V gene TRBV15; no clear D. V was trimmed by 1 base and J by 0 bases, leaving 7 bases between them. CDR3 length equals 15 residues. CDR1 LNHNV and CDR2 YYDKDF come from the germline V gene (reference sequence). The CDR3 DNA is TGTGCCACCAGCAGAGGAAGGAGCTCCTACAATGAGCAGTTCTTC. Protein: CATSRGRSSYNEQFF. The whole variable domain, filled in from reference TRBV15 and TRBJ2-1, reads DAMVIQNPRYQVTQFGKPVTLSCSQTLNHNVMYWYQQKSSQAPKLLFHYYDKDFNNEADTPDNFQSRRPNTSFCFLDIRSPGLGDTAMYLCATSRGRSSYNEQFFGPGTRLTVL.

The J gene is TRBJ2-7, the V gene TRBV29-1, with 10 bases aligning to TRBD2. Germline loops: CDR1 SQVTM, CDR2 ANQGSEA. The CDR3 extends over 14 amino acids. With 3 bases clipped from V and 0 bases from J, the junction kept 2 bases outside the gene matches. This CDR3 reads CSVDGLADSYEQYF. In DNA, the CDR3 is TGCAGCGTTGACGGACTAGCGGACTCCTACGAGCAGTACTTC.

This clonotype was seen many times. The gene calls are TRBV12-5 and TRBJ2-7, with D possibly TRBD2 on 5 matching bases. The ends were cut back, 5 bases at V and 0 bases at J, with 14 bases in the middle. The CDR3 is 15 amino acids. Germline CDR1 reads LGHNT; CDR2 reads FRNRAP. CDR3 bases: TGTGCTAGTGGTCCACCCCAAGGGAGCTCCTACGAGCAGTACTTC. This codes for CASGPPQGSSYEQYF.

This chain joins TRBV9 and TRBJ2-3; 9 positions agree with TRBD2. The CDR3 totals 17 residues. Germline V gene data show CDR1 as SGDLS and CDR2 as YYNGEE. The V and J ends lost 1 base and 5 bases, in that order; junction bases with no gene match: 11. CDR3 coding DNA: TGTGCCAGCAGCGTACCCGATTTAGCGGGAGAGCTAGATACGCAGTATTTT. It codes for CASSVPDLAGELDTQYF.

The chain couples TRBV7-2 to TRBJ1-5; no firm D call. Trimming cost V 2 bases and J 6 bases, with 5 bases left between them. The CDR3 covers 12 residues. Germline lookup yields CDR1 SGHTA and CDR2 FQGNSA. The CDR3 reads CASSLSAQPQHF. In DNA form, the CDR3 reads TGTGCCAGCAGCTTATCGGCTCAGCCCCAGCATTTT.

The chain links TRBV3-1 to TRBJ1-5, with 8 bases matching TRBD1. The CDR3 covers 15 residues. CDR1 and CDR2 (germline): LGHDT, YNNKEL (reference sequence). The trim removed 1 base at V and 6 bases at J, leaving 5 bases unmatched. For the CDR3, the DNA is TGTGCCAGCAGCCAAGCGCCAGGGGGCATTCAGCCCCAGCATTTT. It encodes CASSQAPGGIQPQHF.

V is TRBV11-2 and J is TRBJ1-3; 10 nucleotides agree with TRBD1. This CDR3 has 19 amino acids. Germline trimming cut 4 bases from V and 4 bases from J; bases unmatched to any gene: 16. The germline V gene encodes CDR1 SGHAT and CDR2 FQNNGV. CDR3 loop: CASSSPARDRGRRGNTIYF. In nucleotides, the CDR3 is TGTGCCAGCAGCTCTCCCGCGCGAGACAGGGGGCGACGAGGAAACACCATATATTTT.

The rearrangement links TRBV7-3 to TRBJ2-3; the match to TRBD2 covers 9 bases. CDR1 and CDR2 (germline): SGHTA, FQGTGA. This CDR3 region has 16 residues. The junction had 16 bases not matched to a gene; V was cut back by 9 bases and J by 6 bases. The CDR3: CARSPKIAGALDTQYF. Written as DNA, the CDR3 is TGTGCCAGAAGCCCCAAAATAGCGGGGGCTCTGGATACGCAGTATTTT.

This clonotype was detected ten times or more. The V call is TRBV29-1, the J call TRBJ1-2; weak D call: TRBD1 (6 bases). V lost 7 bases, J lost 4 bases, and 19 bases lay in between. This CDR3 is built from 14 residues. Per the germline V gene, CDR1 is SQVTM and CDR2 is ANQGSEA. The CDR3 DNA follows: TGCAGCGCGGCCTCGCCAGGGGTTCGCTATGGCTACACCTTC. Translation gives CSAASPGVRYGYTF. Full variable domain (rest looked up from reference TRBV29-1 and TRBJ1-2): SAVISQKPSRDICQRGTSLTIQCQVDSQVTMMFWYRQQPGQSLTLIATANQGSEATYESGFVIDKFPISRPNLTFSTLTVSNMSPEDSSIYLCSAASPGVRYGYTFGSGTRLTVV.

A few counts support this clonotype. The rearrangement uses TRBV7-2 and TRBJ1-5; tentative D call: TRBD1 (5 bases). Germline CDR1 is SGHTA and CDR2 is FQGNSA. The V end was cut by 5 bases, the J end by 6 bases, with 17 bases between. The CDR3 has 15 amino acids. The CDR3: CASSPIPGLGQPQHF. CDR3 nucleotide sequence: TGTGCCAGCAGCCCCATACCAGGGCTTGGTCAGCCCCAGCATTTT. Full variable domain (remainder filled in from reference TRBV7-2 and TRBJ1-5): GAGVSQSPSNKVTEKGKDVELRCDPISGHTALYWYRQSLGQGLEFLIYFQGNSAPDKSGLPSDRFSAERTGGSVSTLTIQRTQQEDSAVYLCASSPIPGLGQPQHFGDGTRLSIL.

The chain has TRBV3-1 and TRBJ2-7; tentatively, D is TRBD1 (6 bases). The CDR3 spans 16 residues. Germline CDR1 and CDR2: LGHDT and YNNKEL (reference sequence). Trimming left V 0 bases short and J 5 bases short, with 17 bases between. The CDR3 DNA reads TGTGCCAGCAGCCAAGATCCTCCGGGCAGGGGCCACGAGCAGTACTTC. This encodes CASSQDPPGRGHEQYF.

V is TRBV4-1 and J is TRBJ2-1; D is uncertain. The V and J ends lost 4 bases and 5 bases respectively, with 12 bases between them. Per the germline V gene, CDR1 is MGHRA and CDR2 is YSYEKL. This CDR3 contains 14 residues. CDR3 coding DNA: TGCGCCAGCAGCCCAACCGTCCTAGACAATGAGCAGTTCTTC. This codes for CASSPTVLDNEQFF.

Worth noting for this clonotype: A read error is likely here: a far larger clone is one base away. CDR3 in amino acids: CASSTGTESYEQYF. CDR3 nucleotides: TGTGCCAGCAGTACCGGGACAGAGTCCTACGAGCAGTACTTC. This chain connects TRBV2 to TRBJ2-5; 7 nucleotides align to TRBD1. The end of the DNA is better explained by TRBJ2-7, so the J call may be wrong. Germline assignment: CDR1 SNHLY and CDR2 FYNNEI. CDR3 length equals 14 residues.

This clonotype was observed a few times. The chain recombines TRBV20-1 with TRBJ1-2; maybe TRBD1 (5 bases). The CDR3 loop spans 13 amino acids. Germline CDR1 is DFQATT and CDR2 is SNEGSKA (reference sequence). V shed 5 bases and J shed 10 bases, with 20 bases lying between them. In DNA, the CDR3 is TGCAGTGCTCCGGGGGGAACCGGGTTTGTCTACACCTTC. Residues: CSAPGGTGFVYTF.

This clonotype has ten or more counts. The CDR3 DNA follows: TGCGCCAGCAGTGTTGACGGGGGTACGACTGAAGCTTTCTTT. It translates to CASSVDGGTTEAFF. The chain employs TRBV10-2 and TRBJ1-1; D is possibly TRBD1 (5 bases). Germline CDR1 reads WSHSY; CDR2 reads SAAADI. The CDR3 length is 14 residues. V was shortened by 4 bases and J by 5 bases, with 14 bases between the two germline ends.

This clonotype occurred a few times. The genes are TRBV5-4 and TRBJ2-1, with a weak D call TRBD2 (6 bases). CDR1 and CDR2 from the germline V gene are SGHNT and YYREEE (reference sequence). Trimming left V 4 bases short and J 5 bases short, with 16 bases between. The CDR3 is made up of 15 amino acids. The CDR3 spells CASSQIGSLHNEQFF. In DNA, the CDR3 is TGTGCCAGCAGCCAGATCGGGAGCTTACACAATGAGCAGTTCTTC.

This clonotype was seen ten or more times. The DNA of the CDR3 is TGTGCCAGCAGCCACCCCCGCTCTGGGGCCAACGTCCTGACTTTC. Amino acid sequence: CASSHPRSGANVLTF. The chain carries TRBV3-1 and TRBJ2-6; D is undetermined. The CDR3 has 15 amino acids. Germline V gene sequence: CDR1 LGHDT, CDR2 YNNKEL (reference sequence). V was shortened by 3 bases and J by 0 bases, with 6 bases between the two germline ends.

A few counts support this clonotype. This chain uses TRBV13 with TRBJ2-1; 9 bases fit TRBD2. V was pared by 0 bases and J by 7 bases, with 7 bases of the junction left unmatched. The germline V gene encodes CDR1 PRHDT and CDR2 FYEKMQ (reference sequence). The CDR3 spans 16 residues. The CDR3 sequence is CASSLGWRGGGNEQFF. The CDR3 coding sequence is TGTGCCAGCAGCTTAGGATGGCGGGGGGGCGGAAATGAGCAGTTCTTC.